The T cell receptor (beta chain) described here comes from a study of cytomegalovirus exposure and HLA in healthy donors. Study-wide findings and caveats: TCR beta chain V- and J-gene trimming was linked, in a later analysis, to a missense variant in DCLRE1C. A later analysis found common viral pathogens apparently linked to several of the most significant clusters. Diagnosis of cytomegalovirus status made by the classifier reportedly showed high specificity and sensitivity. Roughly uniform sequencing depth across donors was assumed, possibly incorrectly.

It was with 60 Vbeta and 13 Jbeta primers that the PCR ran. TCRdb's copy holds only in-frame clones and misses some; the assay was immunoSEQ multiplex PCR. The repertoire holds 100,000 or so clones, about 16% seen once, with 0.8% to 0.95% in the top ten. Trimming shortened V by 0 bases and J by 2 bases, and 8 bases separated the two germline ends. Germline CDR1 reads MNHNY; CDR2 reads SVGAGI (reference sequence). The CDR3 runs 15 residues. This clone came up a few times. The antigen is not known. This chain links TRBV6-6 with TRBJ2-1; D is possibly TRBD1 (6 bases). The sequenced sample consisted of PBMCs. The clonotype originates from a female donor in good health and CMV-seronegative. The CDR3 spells CASSYSDSPYNEQFF. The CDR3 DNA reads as TGTGCCAGCAGTTACTCGGACAGTCCCTACAATGAGCAGTTCTTC.